This T cell receptor beta chain is from a study of T-cell reconstitution after alpha-beta-depleted transplantation in children (dated by TCRdb to the mid-2010s). Describing the broader study: T-cell immune reconstitution after TCRalphabeta/CD19-depleted allogeneic hematopoietic cell transplantation in children was quantitatively tracked in the study by means of TCR repertoire profiling.

Turning to this clonotype: This receptor's antigen is unknown. Per-base qualities were not stored, and no clone one base away is much larger.

The sample's treatment or condition label, in plain terms: allogeneic hematopoietic cell transplantation with graft depleted of TCRalphabeta T cells and CD19 B cells. TCRalphabeta/CD19-depleted allogeneic hematopoietic cell grafts were given to the transplant recipients, all of whom were children. The protocol used for the library was PCR. The instrument was an Illumina HiSeq 2500. To normalize quantification of the TCRbeta repertoire, the TCR libraries were built with molecular barcoding that relied on unique molecular identifiers. The public sequencing data were trimmed at Q25 with fastp and processed into clonotypes with MiXCR by TCRdb, which kept only in-frame beta chains. For every CDR3 protein sequence, its rows merge into one entry that carries the most common genes and DNA. Across this sample there are 700,000 to 850,000 distinct CDR3 sequences, with less than 20% seen only once. About 4.6% of the sample is held by the ten biggest clonotypes.

What the research found in general, with its limitations: In some patients, the high TCRbeta diversity seen at day 60 was put down to recipient T cells and intrathymic progenitors that had survived conditioning. The frequencies of hyperexpanded clones fell over the following months, and after one year, T-cell counts and TCRbeta diversity were mostly attributed to newly produced T cells. Apparently early alphabetaT-cell count recovery about two months after transplant reportedly relied on only several hundred rapidly expanded clones derived from non-depleted graft cells.

The CDR3 spans 14 residues, from the cysteine through the phenylalanine. The read is trimmed to its CDR3 DNA, 42 bases read in frame from base 1. Trimming removed 6 bases from V and 4 bases from J; the gene matches leave 8 bases unexplained. For CDR1 and CDR2, the germline V gene (reference sequence) lists DFQATT and SNEGSKA. The receptor was isolated from a male patient younger than 18 who had a stem cell transplant for acute lymphoblastic leukemia, so the T cells may come from the graft donor. The sample in question was PBMCs, mostly from graft donor cells, obtained 360 days after TCRalphabeta/CD19-depleted stem cell transplant. The rearranged chain carries TRBV20-1 and TRBJ2-2; TRBD2 agrees with 7 junctional bases. The CDR3 amino acid sequence is: CSARERESTGELFF. The nucleotide sequence is TGCAGTGCGCGGGAGAGGGAAAGCACCGGGGAGCTGTTTTTT.